Each of the 13 T cell receptor beta chains below was sequenced from the same sample in a study of OX40 agonist ivuxolimab in advanced cancers. Only in-frame clones appear in the TCRdb table, and some are missing; sequencing was by immunoSEQ multiplex PCR. There are roughly 90,000 clones in the sample; 87% occur only once, and roughly 1.4% lies in the top ten. The sample here was CD4+ or CD8+ T cells sorted from blood, taken in a trial of the OX40 agonist ivuxolimab. The receptor source for this set is an adult with an advanced solid tumor such as melanoma, head and neck, liver or kidney cancer.

The V gene is TRBV7-9, the J gene TRBJ2-3, with TRBD2 matching over 15 bases. The CDR3 loop spans 18 amino acids. Germline V gene data show CDR1 as SEHNR and CDR2 as FQNEAQ (reference sequence). Germline trimming cut 5 bases from V and 3 bases from J; bases unmatched to any gene: 9. As DNA, the CDR3 is TGTGCCAGCAGCCTAGGACTAGCGGGAGGGCCTGGGACAGATACGCAGTATTTT. It translates to CASSLGLAGGPGTDTQYF.

In this sample, this clone turned up once. The chain uses TRBV30 and TRBJ1-4; D call uncertain. CDR1 GTSNPN and CDR2 SVGIG come from the germline V gene (reference sequence). The CDR3 has 13 residues. Between the trimmed V and J ends, which lost 3 bases and 12 bases, there was a span of 17 bases. The CDR3 loop reads CAWRPPGDGQLFF. The CDR3 DNA sequence: TGTGCCTGGAGGCCTCCCGGGGATGGACAACTGTTTTTT.

The DNA for the CDR3 is TGTGCCAGCAGTTCGCCCGGACAGGGGGCCTATCAGCCCCAGCATTTT. Translated, it gives CASSSPGQGAYQPQHF. The V gene is TRBV28, the J gene TRBJ1-5, with 11 bases identical to TRBD1. Germline V gives CDR1 MDHEN, CDR2 SYDVKM. This CDR3 contains 16 residues. V was clipped by 4 bases and J by 5 bases; unmatched bases: 7.

A note on this clone: Other nucleotide sequences from this sample produce the same CDR3. The chain recombines TRBV5-1 with TRBJ2-5; 9 bases map to TRBD2. In germline, CDR1 is SGHRS, CDR2 YFSETQ. V dropped 0 bases and J dropped 5; count of bases not matched to a gene: 5. CDR3 size: 15 residues. The CDR3 loop reads CASSLGGGGRETQYF. The CDR3 DNA follows: TGCGCCAGCAGCTTGGGCGGGGGGGGCCGTGAGACCCAGTACTTC.

V is TRBV7-3 and J is TRBJ2-2; TRBD1 agrees at 7 bases. The V gene's germline CDR1 is SGHTA and CDR2 FQGTGA. The CDR3 loop spans 16 amino acids. V shed 6 bases and J 8 bases; nucleotides not matched to a gene: 15. The CDR3 here is CASRPPREGGPGELFF. CDR3 nucleotide sequence: TGTGCCAGCAGGCCCCCTCGGGAAGGGGGCCCAGGGGAGCTGTTTTTT.

The V call is TRBV10-3, the J call TRBJ2-5; perhaps TRBD2 as D (6 bases). The germline V and J ends were trimmed by 11 bases and 0 bases, with 13 bases remaining between them. Germline V lookup: CDR1 ENHRY, CDR2 SYGVKD. The CDR3 is made up of 13 amino acids. The CDR3 DNA reads as TGTGCCTCTTCTAGCGCCAACCAAGAGACCCAGTACTTC. Translation: CASSSANQETQYF.

This clone was seen a few times. The rearrangement joins TRBV5-1 to TRBJ1-5; D remains unclear. CDR3 length equals 14 residues. Germline V gives CDR1 SGHRS, CDR2 YFSETQ. V was trimmed by 0 bases and J by 0 bases, leaving 4 bases between them. CDR3 in amino acids: CASSLGTSNQPQHF. The CDR3 DNA reads as TGCGCCAGCAGCTTGGGTACTAGCAATCAGCCCCAGCATTTT.

This rearrangement joins TRBV7-3 to TRBJ2-5; 7 bases map to TRBD2. The germline V gene encodes CDR1 SGHTA and CDR2 FQGTGA. J lost 5 bases, V lost 1 base, and 7 bases had no gene match. The CDR3 spans 15 residues. CDR3 amino acids: CASSLSAGAYETQYF. The CDR3 DNA is TGTGCCAGCAGCTTAAGCGCGGGAGCGTACGAGACCCAGTACTTC.

V is TRBV10-3 and J is TRBJ2-7; tentatively, D is TRBD1 (8 bases). Trimming pared 0 bases from V and 2 bases from J, leaving 11 bases between. The CDR3 is made up of 15 amino acids. CDR1 is ENHRY, CDR2 SYGVKD, per germline. The CDR3 DNA reads TGTGCCATCAGTGAGTCACAGGGGGGGACCTACGAGCAGTACTTC. Translation: CAISESQGGTYEQYF.

This rearrangement joins TRBV30 to TRBJ2-1; D gene unclear. Germline lookup yields CDR1 GTSNPN and CDR2 SVGIG (reference sequence). This CDR3 spans 13 amino acids. Trimming left V 0 bases short and J 10 bases short, with 13 bases between. DNA of the CDR3: TGTGCCTGGAGTGTAATGATGCAGAAAGAGCAGTTCTTC. It is translated as CAWSVMMQKEQFF.

The chain carries TRBV30 and TRBJ1-1; D is possibly TRBD1 (6 bases). The V and J ends lost 5 bases and 3 bases respectively, with 22 bases between them. This CDR3 has 16 amino acids. Germline CDR1 is GTSNPN and CDR2 is SVGIG (reference sequence). DNA for the CDR3: TGTGCCTGGGGCTCCAGGGGAACATTAGGGGACACTGAAGCTTTCTTT. Amino acid sequence: CAWGSRGTLGDTEAFF.

The CDR3 DNA sequence: TGCGCCAGCAGCTTGAGAGTAAGGACAGAACAAGAGACCCAGTACTTC. Protein product: CASSLRVRTEQETQYF. The chain couples TRBV5-1 to TRBJ2-5; possible D gene TRBD1, 6 bases. The V end was cut by 1 base, the J end by 2 bases, with 15 bases between. Germline loops: CDR1 SGHRS, CDR2 YFSETQ. The CDR3 totals 16 residues.

This clone came up a few times. At one boundary the junction diverges from the germline segment, which might be a read error. V is TRBV7-7 and J is TRBJ2-2, with TRBD2 identical over 11 bases. This CDR3 is 16 amino acids long. CDR1 SSHAT and CDR2 FNYEAQ come from the germline V gene (reference sequence). The CDR3: CASSDSGGARTGELFF. The DNA of the CDR3 is TGTGCTAGCAGCGATAGCGGGGGGGCGAGGACCGGGGAGCTGTTTTTT.